Sequencing of this T cell receptor beta chain was carried out in a study of control samples from healthy donors and cancer patients. Data came from immunoSEQ multiplex PCR; TCRdb stores just in-frame clones and leaves some out. Here the sample spans about 100,000 clones, over 75% being singletons. Trimming took 1 base from V and 6 from J, leaving 9 bases between them. The length of the CDR3 is 13 residues. Germline V gene data show CDR1 as LNHDA and CDR2 as SQIVND (reference sequence). The chain recombines TRBV19 with TRBJ1-1, with D hard to call. The sequence was obtained from a woman aged 50 to 60 in good health. Sequenced: blood. The CDR3 loop is CASSIVVGAEAFF. The CDR3 DNA reads TGTGCCAGTAGTATAGTCGTTGGAGCTGAAGCTTTCTTT.